Below are 29 T cell receptor beta chains sequenced from a single sample in a study of blood T cells in healthy people across ages. The authors ran a second PCR of roughly 6 to 12 cycles using a sample-barcoded 5' primer and a J-beta primer mix. MiXCR, run by TCRdb on the 5' RACE reads, gives a single entry per CDR3 protein. The repertoire holds 1.5 million to 2 million distinct CDR3 sequences, with less than 50% as singletons. Sequencing was done on a sample of blood. The origin of the receptors is a woman aged 40 to 49 in good health.

The rearrangement joins TRBV3-1 to TRBJ2-4; D might be TRBD2 (6 bases). The end of the DNA is better explained by TRBJ2-7, so the J call may be wrong. The germline gives CDR1 LGHDT, CDR2 YNNKEL (reference sequence). The CDR3 consists of 12 residues. Here the CDR3 reads CASSQWRGEQYF. DNA for the CDR3: TGTGCCAGCAGCCAATGGAGGGGCGAGCAGTACTTC.

This sequence joins TRBV20-1 and TRBJ2-4; D may be TRBD2 (7 bases). The ends were cut back, 4 bases at V and 0 bases at J, with 19 bases in the middle. CDR3 length: 17 residues. Germline V gene data show CDR1 as DFQATT and CDR2 as SNEGSKA (reference sequence). The CDR3 protein is CSAIRDGGRLAKNIQYF. In DNA form, the CDR3 reads TGCAGTGCTATCCGGGACGGGGGGCGGTTAGCCAAAAACATTCAGTACTTC.

This clonotype was found a few times. The chain uses TRBV18 and TRBJ2-5, with a possible D match to TRBD1 (6 bases). Germline CDR1 is KGHSH and CDR2 is LQKENI. The V end was cut by 8 bases, the J end by 2 bases, with 15 bases between. The CDR3 consists of 14 residues. This CDR3 reads CASSPLDRQETQYF. Here the CDR3 DNA reads TGTGCCAGCAGTCCATTGGACAGACAAGAGACCCAGTACTTC.

This clonotype showed up just once. A much larger clone sits a single nucleotide away, making a read error possible. This chain connects TRBV4-2 to TRBJ2-4; 8 bases agree with TRBD2. Germline loops: CDR1 LGHNA, CDR2 YNFKEQ. This CDR3 is 17 amino acids long. With 3 bases clipped from V and 0 bases from J, the junction kept 7 bases outside the gene matches. This CDR3 reads CASSHEYGGGAKNIQYF. CDR3 sequence (DNA): TGTGCCAGCAGCCATGAATACGGGGGGGGAGCCAAAAACATTCAGTACTTC.

The genes are TRBV20-1 and TRBJ2-5, with D unresolved. The CDR3 loop spans 13 amino acids. Germline V gene sequence: CDR1 DFQATT, CDR2 SNEGSKA (reference sequence). The germline V and J ends were trimmed by 8 bases and 2 bases, with 15 bases remaining between them. This CDR3 is CSLLALTQETQYF. Here the CDR3 DNA reads TGCAGTTTATTGGCGCTGACTCAAGAGACCCAGTACTTC.

This chain joins TRBV6-5 and TRBJ2-3; D not resolved. This CDR3 contains 15 residues. The ends were cut back, 0 bases at V and 2 bases at J, with 9 bases in the middle. Germline lookup yields CDR1 MNHEY and CDR2 SVGAGI. This CDR3 is CASSYSPADTDTQYF. The CDR3 DNA reads as TGTGCCAGCAGTTACTCTCCGGCGGACACAGATACGCAGTATTTT.

Remarks on this clonotype: A single base separates this from a much larger clone, so it may be a read error. The V and J genes are TRBV6-5 and TRBJ2-3; no firm D call. Germline loops: CDR1 MNHEY, CDR2 SVGAGI. The length of the CDR3 is 14 residues. CDR3 sequence reads: CVSSLLGSTDTQYF. In DNA, the CDR3 is TGTGTCAGCAGTCTCTTAGGAAGCACAGATACGCAGTATTTT.

This clonotype came up a few times. V usage is TRBV5-1 and J usage is TRBJ1-5, with 7 bases aligning to TRBD1. V shed 4 bases and J 0 bases; nucleotides not matched to a gene: 7. The CDR3 is 16 residues long. Germline V CDR1 and CDR2: SGHRS, YFSETQ. This chain's CDR3 is CASSPGQPYSNQPQHF. In nucleotides, the CDR3 is TGCGCCAGCAGCCCGGGACAGCCATATAGCAATCAGCCCCAGCATTTT.

V and J are TRBV6-5 and TRBJ2-7; the match to TRBD1 covers 9 bases. J was trimmed by 1 base and V by 2 bases; bases with no gene match: 3. Germline CDR1 MNHEY, CDR2 SVGAGI. The CDR3 loop spans 15 amino acids. The CDR3 spells CASSYGTGHSYEQYF. In nucleotides, the CDR3 is TGTGCCAGCAGTTACGGGACAGGGCATTCCTACGAGCAGTACTTC.

This sequence joins TRBV27 and TRBJ2-7, with 12 nucleotides matching TRBD1. Trimming cost V 5 bases and J 4 bases; bases outside gene matches: 9. The germline V gene encodes CDR1 MNHEY and CDR2 SMNVEV (reference sequence). There are 16 residues in the CDR3. The CDR3 reads CASSTGTGGKQYEQYF. In DNA form, the CDR3 reads TGTGCCAGCAGTACGGGGACAGGGGGCAAACAGTACGAGCAGTACTTC.

The V and J genes are TRBV9 and TRBJ2-5; 10 bases are a match to TRBD1. V lost 3 bases and J lost 4; bases outside the gene matches: 9. Germline V gene data show CDR1 as SGDLS and CDR2 as YYNGEE. The CDR3 spans 16 residues. The CDR3: CASSEGTGACGETQYF. The DNA for the CDR3 is TGTGCCAGCAGCGAAGGGACAGGGGCATGTGGAGAGACCCAGTACTTC.

Regarding this clonotype: One junction end does not reproduce the germline sequence, and a read error may be involved. The chain couples TRBV5-1 to TRBJ2-3, with 7 bases that match TRBD1. The length of the CDR3 is 14 residues. The V gene's germline CDR1 is SGHRS and CDR2 YFSETQ. CDR3 in amino acids: CVSSSGQPKDTQYF. CDR3 DNA sequence: TGCGTCAGCAGCTCGGGACAGCCAAAAGATACGCAGTATTTT. Based on the CDR3 plus reference TRBV5-1 and TRBJ2-3, the full variable domain is KAGVTQTPRYLIKTRGQQVTLSCSPISGHRSVSWYQQTPGQGLQFLFEYFSETQRNKGNFPGRFSGRQFSNSRSEMNVSTLELGDSALYLCVSSSGQPKDTQYFGPGTRLTVL.

Written as DNA, the CDR3 is TGTGCCAGAGGGGGTGCAACTAATGAAAAACTGTTTTTT. It translates to CARGGATNEKLFF. The V gene is TRBV2, the J gene TRBJ1-4, with a tentative D call TRBD1 (6 bases). Looked up from germline, CDR1 is SNHLY and CDR2 is FYNNEI. This CDR3 contains 13 residues. Trimming cost V 9 bases and J 0 bases, with 8 bases left between them.

The chain carries TRBV28 and TRBJ2-7; 7 bases fit TRBD1. This CDR3 comprises 14 residues. CDR1 and CDR2 from the germline V gene are MDHEN and SYDVKM. Germline trimming cut 7 bases from V and 0 bases from J; bases unmatched to any gene: 6. In DNA form, the CDR3 reads TGTGCCAGCATCCCGGACAGGAACTCCTACGAGCAGTACTTC. As protein: CASIPDRNSYEQYF.

The chain joins TRBV5-1 to TRBJ2-2, with 9 bases matching TRBD1. CDR1 is SGHRS and CDR2 is YFSETQ in the germline V gene. This CDR3 is built from 16 residues. V lost 0 bases and J lost 4; bases outside the gene matches: 4. The CDR3 DNA reads TGCGCCAGCAGCTTGGTTCCGGGACAGGGCACCGGGGAGCTGTTTTTT. It yields the protein CASSLVPGQGTGELFF. Variable domain in full (rest from reference TRBV5-1 and TRBJ2-2): KAGVTQTPRYLIKTRGQQVTLSCSPISGHRSVSWYQQTPGQGLQFLFEYFSETQRNKGNFPGRFSGRQFSNSRSEMNVSTLELGDSALYLCASSLVPGQGTGELFFGEGSRLTVL.

This clonotype was recorded once. The chain employs TRBV12-3 or TRBV12-4 and TRBJ2-7; 9 bases are shared with TRBD2. J lost 6 bases, V lost 1 base, and 4 bases had no gene match. The CDR3 runs 14 residues. CDR3 amino acids: CASSLGGGASEQYF. The CDR3, as DNA: TGTGCCAGCAGTTTAGGCGGGGGGGCCAGCGAGCAGTACTTC.

The chain carries TRBV27 and TRBJ2-7, with D unresolved. The germline CDR1 and CDR2 sequences are MNHEY and SMNVEV (reference sequence). There are 14 residues in the CDR3. Trimming removed 6 bases from V and 1 base from J, with 13 bases in between. The CDR3 DNA reads as TGTGCCAGCAGCACCTTTAGGTGTTCCTACGAGCAGTACTTC. This codes for CASSTFRCSYEQYF.

This rearrangement joins TRBV7-2 to TRBJ2-1; D call uncertain. This CDR3 contains 17 residues. The V and J ends lost 0 bases and 2 bases respectively, with 14 bases between them. The germline V gene has CDR1 SGHTA and CDR2 FQGNSA. CDR3 DNA sequence: TGTGCCAGCAGCTTAGCGCTATCCCAGGCGACCTACAATGAGCAGTTCTTC. It translates to CASSLALSQATYNEQFF.

J is TRBJ2-7 and V is TRBV3-1; no firm D call. The CDR3 runs to 14 residues. CDR1 LGHDT and CDR2 YNNKEL come from the germline V gene (reference sequence). V lost 3 bases to trimming and J lost 0 bases, with 9 bases between them. The CDR3 loop is CASSHVQISYEQYF. CDR3 nucleotides: TGTGCCAGCAGCCACGTCCAGATCTCCTACGAGCAGTACTTC.

The gene calls are TRBV7-9 and TRBJ2-7; 13 bases agree with TRBD2. The CDR3 consists of 17 residues. J gave up 3 bases and V 0 bases, and 5 bases lay outside the gene matches. Germline V gene sequence: CDR1 SEHNR, CDR2 FQNEAQ (reference sequence). CDR3: CASSLAPWTSGSYEQYF. The CDR3 DNA follows: TGTGCCAGCAGCTTAGCCCCATGGACTAGCGGGAGCTACGAGCAGTACTTC.

CDR3 amino acids: CASSPTPGGDYGYTF. The CDR3, as DNA: TGCGCCAGCAGCCCGACTCCAGGGGGGGACTATGGCTACACCTTC. The chain carries TRBV4-1 and TRBJ1-2; 7 nucleotides line up with TRBD1. Losses at the gene ends were 4 bases for V and 3 bases for J; bases not matched to a gene: 8. The V gene's germline CDR1 is MGHRA and CDR2 YSYEKL. The CDR3 is made up of 15 amino acids.

This chain links TRBV20-1 with TRBJ2-7; 7 bases are a match to TRBD1. CDR3 size: 13 residues. From germline, CDR1 is DFQATT and CDR2 SNEGSKA (reference sequence). V shed 6 bases and J 3 bases; nucleotides not matched to a gene: 8. Written as DNA, the CDR3 is TGCAGTGCGGCGCCGGGACAGATCTACGAGCAGTACTTC. This encodes CSAAPGQIYEQYF.

This chain uses TRBV5-1 with TRBJ2-1; D remains ambiguous. In germline, CDR1 is SGHRS, CDR2 YFSETQ. Trimming removed 6 bases at V and 2 bases at J, with 9 bases between. This CDR3 has 13 residues. This CDR3 reads CASTPAAYNEQFF. DNA of the CDR3: TGCGCCAGCACCCCGGCGGCCTACAATGAGCAGTTCTTC. Combining the CDR3 with reference TRBV5-1 and TRBJ2-1 gives the whole variable domain KAGVTQTPRYLIKTRGQQVTLSCSPISGHRSVSWYQQTPGQGLQFLFEYFSETQRNKGNFPGRFSGRQFSNSRSEMNVSTLELGDSALYLCASTPAAYNEQFFGPGTRLTVL.

The chain links TRBV3-1 to TRBJ2-7; a weak D match, TRBD1 (6 bases). Trimming cost V 1 base and J 3 bases, with 10 bases left between them. CDR1 and CDR2 (germline): LGHDT, YNNKEL (reference sequence). The CDR3 length is 14 residues. This CDR3 is CASSQVTGIYEQYF. The CDR3 region has the DNA TGTGCCAGCAGCCAAGTCACAGGGATCTACGAGCAGTACTTC.

This clonotype came up a few times. The chain has TRBV20-1 and TRBJ2-3, with D hard to call. The germline V gene encodes CDR1 DFQATT and CDR2 SNEGSKA (reference sequence). The CDR3 is 11 amino acids. The CDR3 DNA sequence: TGCAGCGTCACTTCCCCTGATACGCAGTATTTT. It codes for CSVTSPDTQYF.

This clonotype was seen only a few times. The chain joins TRBV5-1 to TRBJ2-1; D gene unclear. The CDR3 covers 12 residues. CDR1 SGHRS and CDR2 YFSETQ come from the germline V gene. V lost 5 bases to trimming and J lost 8 bases, with 11 bases between them. CDR3 nucleotide sequence: TGCGCCAGCAGGTATAGCCGGGATGAGCAGTTCTTC. Protein product: CASRYSRDEQFF.

The chain carries TRBV10-2 and TRBJ2-7; D may be TRBD2 (6 bases). The J call may be incorrect, as the DNA end agrees better with TRBJ2-5. The CDR3 covers 13 residues. The V gene's germline CDR1 is WSHSY and CDR2 SAAADI. The CDR3 region has the DNA TGCGCCAGCAGAGCGGGCTGGCAAGAGACCCAGTACTTC. Its protein is CASRAGWQETQYF.

This clonotype was seen a few times. The chain carries TRBV20-1 and TRBJ2-3; D tentatively reads TRBD1 or TRBD2 (7 bases each). Trimming took off 5 bases at V and 10 bases at J, with 16 bases between the two ends. The CDR3 extends over 12 amino acids. Per the germline V gene, CDR1 is DFQATT and CDR2 is SNEGSKA (reference sequence). The CDR3 DNA is TGCAGTGCTCAGGGGGGGCCGAACGCGCAGTATTTT. Amino acids: CSAQGGPNAQYF.

V is TRBV7-2 and J is TRBJ1-4; D not certain. Germline V CDR1 and CDR2: SGHTA, FQGNSA. There are 15 residues in the CDR3. Trimming took off 5 bases at V and 6 bases at J, with 16 bases between the two ends. The CDR3 here is CASSPGRGRYEKLFF. The CDR3 DNA reads as TGTGCCAGCAGCCCAGGCCGGGGTCGCTATGAAAAACTGTTTTTT.